Listed below are T cell receptor beta chains from one sample, sequenced in a study of response to subunit inactivated influenza vaccine. TCRdb processed the RT-PCR reads anew with MiXCR; each CDR3 protein has one entry. The sample lists about 500,000 distinct CDR3 sequences; 16% were seen once. Sequenced material: CD4+ T cells sorted from PBMCs, taken less than 30 months after vaccination. These receptors originate from a man aged 45 to 75 who received an inactivated influenza vaccine. The CDR3 runs from the conserved cysteine through the conserved F or W. D genes are given only for firm matches.

D gene | CDR3 length | V gene | CDR3 protein
NA | 15 | TRBV18 | CASSPPGRGSYEQYF
NA | 8 | TRBV27 | CASSLWYF
NA | 14 | TRBV3-1 | CASSPTWPANEQFF
NA | 14 | TRBV10-3 | CAIRMGSSYNEQFF
TRBD1 | 18 | TRBV25-1 | CASSEALTGTGGQETQYF
NA | 12 | TRBV3-1 | CASSQAYSEQYF
NA | 13 | TRBV11-2 | CASSSSRLVGYTF
NA | 13 | TRBV7-2 | CASTRSPAETQYF
NA | 15 | TRBV5-1 | CASSLNRVGSDTQYF
TRBD2 | 15 | TRBV7-7 | CASSLSGGDADTQYF
TRBD2 | 15 | TRBV6-5 | CASSYSYSGVGELFF
TRBD1 | 15 | TRBV28 | CASSGQGAGYQPQHF
NA | 14 | TRBV29-1 | CSVDGGTITGELFF
NA | 15 | TRBV7-2 | CASSRSSRNTGELFF
TRBD1 | 11 | TRBV7-9 | CASSLTGAQYF
NA | 10 | TRBV29-1 | CSVGRGTQYF
NA | 11 | TRBV3-1 | CASSHQGEQYF
TRBD2 | 20 | TRBV5-1 | CASSVAMTSGRTFPYNEQFF
TRBD1 | 14 | TRBV11-1 | CASSLSQGEYEQYF
TRBD2 | 18 | TRBV6-1 | CASSAGTSGSYSSYEQYF
TRBD2 | 14 | TRBV20-1 | CSAGGLAGQETQYF
NA | 14 | TRBV19 | CASSIRDSGNTIYF
TRBD1 | 14 | TRBV5-1 | CASTYRGVIGELFF
NA | 14 | TRBV12-3/TRBV12-4 | CASRRDINSYEQYF
NA | 15 | TRBV24-1 | CATSDVRRGQETQYF
TRBD2 | 20 | TRBV29-1 | CSVVLPGTSGRDTNTGELFF
NA | 15 | TRBV12-3/TRBV12-4 | CASSLPGRSGNTIYF
NA | 13 | TRBV20-1 | CSGRTENTGELFF
NA | 16 | TRBV5-1 | CASSLDGTNTDNEQFF
TRBD1 | 12 | TRBV29-1 | CSVGTGGVELFF
NA | 11 | TRBV12-3/TRBV12-4 | CASGPNQPQHF
TRBD1 | 14 | TRBV28 | CASNSPGQDETQYF
NA | 14 | TRBV12-3/TRBV12-4 | CASSFQGRNSPLHF
NA | 14 | TRBV6-1 | CASARGSSAEKLFF
TRBD1 | 14 | TRBV20-1 | CSAGAGTGENIQYF
NA | 15 | TRBV11-2 | CASSQASGWHTEAFF
TRBD2 | 14 | TRBV12-3/TRBV12-4 | CASRGLAGGHEQFF
TRBD2 | 16 | TRBV6-2/TRBV6-3 | CASSYDPTSGSREQFF